This T cell receptor (beta chain) originates from a study of blood T cell repertoires in COVID-19. This CDR3 contains 15 residues. Trimming took off 2 bases at V and 6 bases at J, with 14 bases between the two ends. Germline V gene sequence: CDR1 SGHTA, CDR2 FQGTGA. Profiled with immunoSEQ multiplex PCR; TCRdb holds only in-frame clones, not every one. Here the sample spans roughly 100,000 clones, 92% being singletons. The genes are TRBV7-3 and TRBJ1-5; D remains ambiguous. This TCR derives from a woman aged 50 to 60 with COVID-19, enrolled during active disease. Sequences were obtained from peripheral blood. CDR3 sequence (DNA): TGTGCCAGCAGCTTAGGGAGGAGGAAAGGTCAGCCCCAGCATTTT. This translates into CASSLGRRKGQPQHF.